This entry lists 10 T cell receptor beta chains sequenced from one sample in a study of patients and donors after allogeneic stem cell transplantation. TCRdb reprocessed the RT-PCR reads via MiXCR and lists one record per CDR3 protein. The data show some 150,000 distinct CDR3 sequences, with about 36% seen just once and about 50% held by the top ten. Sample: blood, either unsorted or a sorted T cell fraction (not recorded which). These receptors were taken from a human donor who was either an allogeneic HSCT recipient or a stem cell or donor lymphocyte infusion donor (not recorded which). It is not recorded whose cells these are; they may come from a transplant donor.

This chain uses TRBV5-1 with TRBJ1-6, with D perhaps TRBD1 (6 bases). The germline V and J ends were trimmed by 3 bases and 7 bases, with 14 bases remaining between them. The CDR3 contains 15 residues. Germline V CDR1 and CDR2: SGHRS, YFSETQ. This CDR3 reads CASSYTRGDNSPLHF. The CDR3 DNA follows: TGCGCCAGCAGCTACACGAGGGGGGACAATTCACCCCTCCACTTT.

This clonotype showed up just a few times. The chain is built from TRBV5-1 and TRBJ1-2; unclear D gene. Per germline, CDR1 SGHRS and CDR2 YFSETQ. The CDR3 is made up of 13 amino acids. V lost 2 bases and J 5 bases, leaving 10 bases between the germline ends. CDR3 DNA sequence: TGCGCCAGCAGCTTTGGGGAAAGTTATGGCTACACCTTC. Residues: CASSFGESYGYTF.

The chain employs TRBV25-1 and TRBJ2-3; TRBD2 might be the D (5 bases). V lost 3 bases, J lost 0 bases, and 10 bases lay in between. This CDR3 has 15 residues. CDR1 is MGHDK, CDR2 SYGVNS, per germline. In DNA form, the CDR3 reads TGTGCCAGCAGTGATGGACTCCCTAGCACAGATACGCAGTATTTT. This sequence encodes CASSDGLPSTDTQYF.

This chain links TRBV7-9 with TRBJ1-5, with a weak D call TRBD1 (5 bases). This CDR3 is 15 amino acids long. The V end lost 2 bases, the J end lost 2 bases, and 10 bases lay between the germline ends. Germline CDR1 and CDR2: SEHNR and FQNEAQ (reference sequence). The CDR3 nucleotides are TGTGCCAGCAGCTTACTAGGGGATGGCAATCAGCCCCAGCATTTT. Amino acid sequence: CASSLLGDGNQPQHF.

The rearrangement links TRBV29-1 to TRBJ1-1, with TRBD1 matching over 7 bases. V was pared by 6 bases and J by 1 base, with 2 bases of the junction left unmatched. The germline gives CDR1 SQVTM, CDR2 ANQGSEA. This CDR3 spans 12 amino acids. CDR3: CSVGGGNTEAFF. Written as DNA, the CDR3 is TGCAGCGTAGGGGGCGGGAACACTGAAGCTTTCTTT.

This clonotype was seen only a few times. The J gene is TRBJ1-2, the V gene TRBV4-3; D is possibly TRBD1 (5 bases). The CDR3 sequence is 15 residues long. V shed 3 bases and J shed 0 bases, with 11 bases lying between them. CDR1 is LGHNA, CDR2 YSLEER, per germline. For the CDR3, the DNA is TGCGCCAGCAGCCATGTGGACAAGTCTAACTATGGCTACACCTTC. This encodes CASSHVDKSNYGYTF.

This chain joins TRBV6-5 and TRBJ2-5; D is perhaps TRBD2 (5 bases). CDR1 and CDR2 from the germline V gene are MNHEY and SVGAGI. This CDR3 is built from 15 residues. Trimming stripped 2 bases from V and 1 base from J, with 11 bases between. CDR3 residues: CASSYGETSQETQYF. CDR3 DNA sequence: TGTGCCAGCAGTTACGGGGAGACAAGCCAAGAGACCCAGTACTTC.

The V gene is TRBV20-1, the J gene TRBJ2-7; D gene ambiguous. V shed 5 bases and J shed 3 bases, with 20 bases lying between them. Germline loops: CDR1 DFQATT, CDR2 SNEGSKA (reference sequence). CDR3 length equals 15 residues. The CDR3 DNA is TGCAGTGCTCTGAACCCTCTATTGGGGATCTACGAGCAGTACTTC. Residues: CSALNPLLGIYEQYF.

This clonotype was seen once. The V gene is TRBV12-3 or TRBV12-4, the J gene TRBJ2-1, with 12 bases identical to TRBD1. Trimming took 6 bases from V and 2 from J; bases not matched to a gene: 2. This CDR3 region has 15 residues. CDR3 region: CASRGQGAAYNEQFF. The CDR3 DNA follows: TGTGCCAGCAGGGGACAGGGGGCGGCCTACAATGAGCAGTTCTTC.

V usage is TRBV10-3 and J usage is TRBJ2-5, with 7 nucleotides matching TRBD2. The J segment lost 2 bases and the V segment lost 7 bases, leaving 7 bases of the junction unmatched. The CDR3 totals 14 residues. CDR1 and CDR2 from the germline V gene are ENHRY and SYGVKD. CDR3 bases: TGTGCCATCAACCAAGCGGGACGACAAGAGACCCAGTACTTC. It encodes CAINQAGRQETQYF.